This T cell receptor (beta chain) was recorded in a study of blood T cell repertoires in COVID-19. Whole-study context: T cells, B-cell-depleted T cells, or PBMCs supplied cDNA or gDNA.

TCRdb keeps only in-frame clones here, not all; method: immunoSEQ multiplex PCR. The sample carries 350,000 or so clones, approximately 82% recorded once. Germline V lookup: CDR1 SGHTA, CDR2 FQGTGA. The CDR3 extends over 14 amino acids. V dropped 3 bases and J dropped 6; count of bases not matched to a gene: 5. This TCR came from a man under 40 with active or convalescent COVID-19. Sample: peripheral blood. The chain is built from TRBV7-3 and TRBJ2-7; TRBD2 aligns across 10 bases. Written as DNA, the CDR3 is TGTGCCAGCAGCTTTGCTAGCGGGAGTGGCGAGCAGTACTTC. The encoded protein is CASSFASGSGEQYF.